The clone carrying this T cell receptor (beta chain) was recorded only once. Its antigen is as yet unknown. Germline V gives CDR1 MNHEY, CDR2 SMNVEV (reference sequence). Trimming took 5 bases from V and 2 from J, leaving 13 bases between them. The CDR3 consists of 14 residues. The data were taken from a study of cytomegalovirus exposure and HLA in healthy donors. Study context: Out of 398 genotyped donors, about 84% belonged to the Caucasian-associated ancestry cluster.

This PCR relied on a set of 60 Vbeta primers and 13 Jbeta primers. Clones were read by immunoSEQ multiplex PCR, and TCRdb kept only the in-frame ones, dropping some. The data contain about 100,000 clones, approximately 76% of them singletons. Study observations and caveats: A previous analysis found most TCR beta V segments productive roughly 87% or roughly 30% of the time. The HLA-A and HLA-B alleles of most subjects were reportedly predicted accurately from TCR beta sequences.

Each donor was healthy, and each was a bone marrow donor. The sequenced sample consisted of PBMCs. The TCR originated in a woman aged 60-75 years in good health and CMV-seropositive. The V gene is TRBV27, the J gene TRBJ2-7; no definite D call. The CDR3 nucleotides are TGTGCCAGCAGTATTAGTAGTAAGACCTACGAGCAGTACTTC. Protein product: CASSISSKTYEQYF.